These 32 T cell receptor beta chains share one sample of origin, sequenced in a study of glioma-infiltrating T cells (dated by TCRdb to about 2016). The sequencer listed for this sample is Illumina MiSeq. TCR alpha and beta CDR3 regions were amplified with the iRepertoire nested amplicon-rescue multiplex PCR (arm-PCR) platform from RNA. TCRdb itself trimmed the public reads at Q25 with fastp, ran MiXCR and retained productive beta chains. CDR3 protein sequences are deduplicated, and each keeps its most common genes and DNA. The sample table contains roughly 3,200 distinct CDR3 sequences; only one count was recorded for just over 85% of them. The ten largest clones capture 36% of the sample. The sample comprised glioma tissue, nonneoplastic brain tissue, or PBMCs (not recorded which). These receptors originate from a human donor with low-grade glioma or glioblastoma, undergoing nonglioma brain surgery, or in good health (not recorded which).

A word on this clonotype: This beta chain is an off-target read within a library intended for alpha chains, so its frequency means little. The gene calls are TRBV28 and TRBJ1-5, with a possible D match to TRBD1 (6 bases). The CDR3 is 14 amino acids. Germline assignment: CDR1 MDHEN and CDR2 SYDVKM. Trimming took 4 bases from V and 2 from J, leaving 9 bases between them. CDR3 residues: CASSSPGGNQPQHF. As DNA, the CDR3 is TGTGCCAGCAGTTCCCCAGGGGGCAATCAGCCCCAGCATTTT.

A remark on this clonotype: This beta chain appears as a stray read in a library generated for alpha chains; its size is not informative. The chain is built from TRBV6-2 or TRBV6-3 and TRBJ2-4; 13 bases agree with TRBD2. V shed 6 bases and J 5 bases; nucleotides not matched to a gene: 7. Germline-derived CDR1 and CDR2 are MNHEY and SVGEGT. The CDR3 runs to 16 residues. DNA for the CDR3: TGTGCCAGCAGGAAGGGACTAGCGGGGTCGGAAAACATTCAGTACTTC. It is translated as CASRKGLAGSENIQYF.

Concerning this clonotype itself: Found in a library prepared for alpha chains, this beta chain is an off-target read, and its abundance has little meaning. CDR3 in DNA: TGCAGTGCTAGAATCCGGCGGCCCTACGAGCAGTACTTC. The encoded protein is CSARIRRPYEQYF. The rearrangement uses TRBV20-1 and TRBJ2-7, with unresolved D. Germline lookup yields CDR1 DFQATT and CDR2 SNEGSKA (reference sequence). V lost 2 bases to trimming and J lost 2 bases, with 10 bases between them. The length of the CDR3 is 13 residues.

As concerns this clonotype: The size of this beta chain means little, since it is a stray read in a library made for alpha chains. V and J are TRBV7-6 and TRBJ2-7; D is undetermined. The CDR3 runs to 11 residues. V was trimmed by 1 base and J by 6 bases, leaving 4 bases between them. The germline CDR1 and CDR2 sequences are SGHVS and FNYEAQ. CDR3 in amino acids: CASSLGVEQYF. The CDR3, as DNA: TGTGCCAGCAGCTTAGGGGTCGAGCAGTACTTC.

Note on this clonotype: Compared with germline, one end of the junction differs, possibly owing to a read error. The library was prepared for alpha chains; this beta chain is a stray read, so its frequency means little. This CDR3 reads CTSSLGTETEAFF. CDR3 DNA: TGCACCAGCAGTTTGGGGACAGAAACTGAAGCTTTCTTT. The chain uses TRBV7-6 and TRBJ1-1; TRBD1 matches 7 bases. This CDR3 is built from 13 residues. Per germline, CDR1 SGHVS and CDR2 FNYEAQ.

For this clonotype: This beta chain turned up in a library designed for alpha chains; as an off-target read, its abundance says little. This rearrangement joins TRBV7-9 to TRBJ1-1, with D possibly TRBD1 on 6 matching bases. Germline CDR1 SEHNR, CDR2 FQNEAQ (reference sequence). This CDR3 is 15 amino acids long. The germline V and J ends were trimmed by 2 bases and 4 bases, with 14 bases remaining between them. The CDR3 coding sequence is TGTGCCAGCAGCTTAAGTGGGGCCAGGGGCACTGAAGCTTTCTTT. Amino acids: CASSLSGARGTEAFF.

Comment on this clonotype: This beta chain lies outside the target of a library built for alpha chains; its clone size means little. The J gene is TRBJ2-1, the V gene TRBV7-2, with TRBD2 matching 7 bases. This CDR3 has 16 residues. With 0 bases clipped from V and 9 bases from J, the junction kept 11 bases outside the gene matches. Germline assignment: CDR1 SGHTA and CDR2 FQGNSA. CDR3 amino acids: CASSLAAGRAYSEQFF. CDR3 nucleotides: TGTGCCAGCAGCTTAGCGGCGGGGAGGGCCTATAGTGAGCAGTTCTTC.

In regard to this clonotype: Since the library was made to target alpha chains, this beta chain is a stray read and its abundance is not meaningful. This chain connects TRBV29-1 to TRBJ2-3; no firm D call. CDR3 length: 12 residues. The V end was cut by 4 bases, the J end by 1 base, with 6 bases between. Germline V lookup: CDR1 SQVTM, CDR2 ANQGSEA. For the CDR3, the DNA is TGCAGCGTTGGTGATGGCACAGATACGCAGTATTTT. This translates into CSVGDGTDTQYF.

In regard to this clonotype: This beta chain represents an off-target read in a library built for alpha chains; its size is of limited meaning. The V gene is TRBV28, the J gene TRBJ2-1, with a weak D call TRBD1 (5 bases). This CDR3 comprises 12 residues. Trimming shortened V by 10 bases and J by 9 bases, and 16 bases separated the two germline ends. Per the germline V gene, CDR1 is MDHEN and CDR2 is SYDVKM. The CDR3, as DNA: TGTGCCACCCAAACAGGATGGAGTGAGCAGTTCTTC. Its protein product is CATQTGWSEQFF. The full variable domain, its missing parts supplied by reference TRBV28 and TRBJ2-1, is DVKVTQSSRYLVKRTGEKVFLECVQDMDHENMFWYRQDPGLGLRLIYFSYDVKMKEKGDIPEGYSVSREKKERFSLILESASTNQTSMYLCATQTGWSEQFFGPGTRLTVL.

In regard to this clonotype: Being off target in a library aimed at alpha chains, this beta chain has a size of little meaning. CDR3 loop: CASSQNIYEQYF. The CDR3, as DNA: TGTGCCAGCAGCCAAAACATTTACGAGCAGTACTTC. The rearrangement links TRBV3-1 to TRBJ2-7; D ambiguous. This CDR3 spans 12 amino acids. The germline V gene encodes CDR1 LGHDT and CDR2 YNNKEL (reference sequence). The V gene lost 2 bases and the J gene lost 4 bases, with 6 bases spanning the gap.

Of note for this clonotype: Being off target in a library aimed at alpha chains, this beta chain has a size of little meaning. The chain links TRBV3-1 to TRBJ2-1; D is unresolved. V shed 0 bases and J shed 4 bases, with 10 bases lying between them. The CDR3 is 15 residues long. Germline V gene sequence: CDR1 LGHDT, CDR2 YNNKEL (reference sequence). The CDR3 DNA is TGTGCCAGCAGCCAAGATCCCGGTAGGTACAATGAGCAGTTCTTC. This gives the protein CASSQDPGRYNEQFF.

The table lists this clonotype with a count of one. This beta chain is an off-target read within a library intended for alpha chains, so its frequency means little. The CDR3 DNA is TGCAGTGCTGAAGCCCGGGGGACCAATCAGCCCCAGCATTTT. It translates to CSAEARGTNQPQHF. The rearrangement uses TRBV20-1 and TRBJ1-5; tentative D call: TRBD1 (5 bases). Germline V gene sequence: CDR1 DFQATT, CDR2 SNEGSKA (reference sequence). V was trimmed by 5 bases and J by 3 bases, leaving 14 bases between them. This CDR3 is built from 14 residues.

In regard to this clonotype: Little can be read into the size of this beta chain, an off-target read in a library designed for alpha chains. The rearrangement uses TRBV4-2 and TRBJ1-2, with 8 bases matching TRBD1. V dropped 4 bases and J dropped 2; count of bases not matched to a gene: 3. The CDR3 is made up of 14 amino acids. Germline loops: CDR1 LGHNA, CDR2 YNFKEQ. CDR3 in amino acids: CASSPGTGNYGYTF. Written as DNA, the CDR3 is TGTGCCAGCAGCCCCGGGACAGGAAACTATGGCTACACCTTC.

Of note for this clonotype: This beta chain is an off-target read within a library intended for alpha chains, so its frequency means little. The chain has TRBV10-1 and TRBJ2-3, with a weak D call TRBD1 (6 bases). The germline V and J ends were trimmed by 3 bases and 3 bases, with 10 bases remaining between them. Germline loops: CDR1 WNHNN, CDR2 SYGVQD (reference sequence). The CDR3 has 14 residues. CDR3 sequence (DNA): TGCGCCAGCAGTGATCAGGGGTGGACAGATACGCAGTATTTT. The encoded protein is CASSDQGWTDTQYF.

With respect to this clonotype: Because the library targeted alpha chains, this beta chain is an off-target read whose size means little. V is TRBV4-2 and J is TRBJ2-7, with 8 bases identical to TRBD2. V dropped 6 bases and J dropped 0; count of bases not matched to a gene: 4. Germline V gives CDR1 LGHNA, CDR2 YNFKEQ. The CDR3 is 14 residues long. The CDR3 nucleotides are TGTGCCAGCAGTTTAGCGGGGAGCTCCTACGAGCAGTACTTC. It yields the protein CASSLAGSSYEQYF.

This clonotype was detected only a few times. This beta chain is a stray read from a library made for alpha chains; its abundance is not meaningful. The chain recombines TRBV28 with TRBJ2-3; D uncertain. Trimming stripped 4 bases from V and 8 bases from J, with 7 bases between. The CDR3 totals 11 residues. Germline assignment: CDR1 MDHEN and CDR2 SYDVKM. This CDR3 reads CASSWFITQYF. CDR3 bases: TGTGCCAGCAGTTGGTTCATTACGCAGTATTTT.

As to this clonotype: This beta chain lies outside the target of a library built for alpha chains; its clone size means little. The chain links TRBV27 to TRBJ2-1, with a possible D match to TRBD1 (6 bases). The CDR3 covers 13 residues. V lost 2 bases to trimming and J lost 10 bases, with 12 bases between them. Germline lookup yields CDR1 MNHEY and CDR2 SMNVEV (reference sequence). The CDR3 DNA is TGTGCCAGCAGTTTAATCACCGGGACAGAGCAGTTCTTC. Amino acid sequence: CASSLITGTEQFF.

Comments on this clonotype: This beta chain is an unintended read in a library built for alpha chains; its size means little. The V and J genes are TRBV6-1 and TRBJ2-7; a weak D match, TRBD1 (6 bases). V dropped 3 bases and J dropped 4 bases, with 25 bases sitting between them. CDR1 and CDR2 (germline): MNHNS, SASEGT. This CDR3 spans 18 amino acids. CDR3 residues: CASSDTLHGQQGGYEQYF. The CDR3 DNA is TGTGCCAGCAGTGATACCCTACACGGACAGCAAGGCGGGTACGAGCAGTACTTC.

To note about this clonotype: This beta chain appears as a stray read in a library generated for alpha chains; its size is not informative. This CDR3 reads CASRSGTENTGELFF. The CDR3 region has the DNA TGTGCCAGCAGGTCCGGGACTGAGAACACCGGGGAGCTGTTTTTT. The rearrangement links TRBV6-1 to TRBJ2-2, with D possibly matching TRBD2 (6 bases). Germline-derived CDR1 and CDR2 are MNHNS and SASEGT. V was pared by 6 bases and J by 1 base, with 12 bases between. The CDR3 length is 15 residues.

This clonotype was found once. For a library built for alpha chains, this beta chain is a stray read; little rests on its size. The V gene is TRBV28, the J gene TRBJ2-1; 7 nucleotides agree with TRBD2. The end of the DNA aligns better with TRBJ2-7, so the J call may be wrong. Germline V lookup: CDR1 MDHEN, CDR2 SYDVKM. The CDR3 spans 13 residues. The CDR3 region has the DNA TGTGCCAGCACGGGGGGAGCCTCCTACGAGCAGTACTTC. It yields the protein CASTGGASYEQYF.

A word on this clonotype: Since it is a stray read in a library aimed at alpha chains, this beta chain has a size that is not meaningful. The chain couples TRBV19 to TRBJ1-5; D is unresolved. CDR1 is LNHDA, CDR2 SQIVND, per germline (reference sequence). The CDR3 contains 14 residues. V dropped 5 bases and J dropped 0 bases, with 8 bases sitting between them. The CDR3 DNA reads TGTGCCAGTAGTCGCACAGATAGCAATCAGCCCCAGCATTTT. It yields the protein CASSRTDSNQPQHF.

As regards this clonotype: This beta chain is an unintended read in a library built for alpha chains; its size means little. V gene TRBV11-2 combines with J gene TRBJ2-1; D may be TRBD1 (6 bases). V lost 5 bases and J 7 bases, leaving 15 bases between the germline ends. Germline CDR1 SGHAT, CDR2 FQNNGV. This CDR3 is 14 amino acids long. The CDR3 is CASSPLGTKNEQFF. As DNA, the CDR3 is TGTGCCAGCAGCCCCCTGGGGACAAAGAATGAGCAGTTCTTC.

Concerning this clonotype: As an off-target read in a library built for alpha chains, this beta chain has a frequency of little significance. The V call is TRBV6-6, the J call TRBJ2-7; D gene unclear. V lost 3 bases and J 5 bases, leaving 14 bases between the germline ends. In germline, CDR1 is MNHNY, CDR2 SVGAGI (reference sequence). The CDR3 totals 14 residues. CDR3 coding DNA: TGTGCCAGCAGTTATTCCAGGTTTCAAGACGAGCAGTACTTC. This encodes CASSYSRFQDEQYF.

As for this clonotype: Being off target in a library aimed at alpha chains, this beta chain has a size of little meaning. The chain combines TRBV6-2 or TRBV6-3 with TRBJ2-7; perhaps TRBD1 as D (6 bases). This CDR3 comprises 13 residues. CDR1 is MNHEY and CDR2 is SVGEGT in the germline V gene. V was cut by 6 bases and J by 6 bases, with 15 bases left in between. The CDR3 reads CASSRQGLGEQYF. CDR3 nucleotides: TGTGCCAGCAGCCGGCAGGGGTTAGGCGAGCAGTACTTC.

About this clonotype: One junction end does not reproduce the germline sequence, and a read error may be involved. The library was designed around alpha chains, so this beta chain is a stray read whose abundance carries little weight. This chain uses TRBV7-3 with TRBJ2-2; 7 bases map to TRBD2. The CDR3 is 15 residues long. Germline V gives CDR1 SGHTA, CDR2 FQGTGA. CDR3 in DNA: TGTGCCAGCAGCCAGGCTAGCGGAGCCACCGCGGAGCTGTTTTTT. Translated: CASSQASGATAELFF.

Comment on this clonotype: This beta chain was picked up by a library intended for alpha chains and is off target, so its count carries little meaning. This chain joins TRBV20-1 and TRBJ2-3; tentatively, D is TRBD2 (6 bases). The CDR3 has 15 residues. Trimming left V 3 bases short and J 2 bases short, with 15 bases between. Germline values: CDR1 DFQATT, CDR2 SNEGSKA (reference sequence). The CDR3 spells CSARSAGRSTDTQYF. In nucleotides, the CDR3 is TGCAGTGCTAGGTCGGCGGGGCGCTCCACAGATACGCAGTATTTT.

Concerning this clonotype: This beta chain lies outside the target of a library built for alpha chains; its clone size means little. J is TRBJ1-2 and V is TRBV20-1; D is unclear. Trimming shortened V by 3 bases and J by 4 bases, and 6 bases separated the two germline ends. The CDR3 consists of 11 residues. Germline CDR1 and CDR2: DFQATT and SNEGSKA (reference sequence). CDR3 nucleotides: TGCAGTGCTAGCCCCTCCTATGGCTACACCTTC. Its protein product is CSASPSYGYTF.

A remark on this clonotype: A library prepared for alpha chains yielded this beta chain as an off-target read; its size is of little meaning. The chain employs TRBV5-1 and TRBJ2-1; no reliable D call. V gave up 5 bases and J gave up 2 bases, with 11 bases separating them. The germline CDR1 and CDR2 sequences are SGHRS and YFSETQ. The CDR3 extends over 14 amino acids. The CDR3 DNA is TGCGCCAGCAGAACGGAATTGACCTACAATGAGCAGTTCTTC. It encodes CASRTELTYNEQFF.

For this clonotype: With the library built for alpha chains, this beta chain is off target and its frequency is not meaningful. The CDR3 spells CASSTGGLGDTQYF. The CDR3 DNA is TGTGCCAGCAGCACGGGGGGCCTGGGAGATACGCAGTATTTT. The chain links TRBV6-1 to TRBJ2-3; D is possibly TRBD2 (7 bases). Germline V gene lookup returns CDR1 MNHNS and CDR2 SASEGT. The CDR3 contains 14 residues. The V end was cut by 6 bases, the J end by 5 bases, with 15 bases between.

This clonotype is a singleton in its sample. Since the library was made to target alpha chains, this beta chain is a stray read and its abundance is not meaningful. The chain combines TRBV11-2 with TRBJ2-7; D gene ambiguous. Trimming left V 8 bases short and J 4 bases short, with 9 bases between. Germline V gene lookup returns CDR1 SGHAT and CDR2 FQNNGV. CDR3 length: 11 residues. CDR3 residues: CASAPGYEQYF. Written as DNA, the CDR3 is TGTGCCAGCGCTCCAGGATACGAGCAGTACTTC.

To note about this clonotype: This beta chain is an off-target read within a library intended for alpha chains, so its frequency means little. This chain connects TRBV7-2 to TRBJ2-1; D is perhaps TRBD2 (6 bases). CDR3 length: 16 residues. V was pared by 10 bases and J by 0 bases, with 19 bases between. CDR1 SGHTA and CDR2 FQGNSA come from the germline V gene. In nucleotides, the CDR3 is TGTGCCATCATTAACTTGGGACTTGTCTCCTACAATGAGCAGTTCTTC. Amino acids: CAIINLGLVSYNEQFF.

In regard to this clonotype: This beta chain is an unintended read in a library built for alpha chains; its size means little. V gene TRBV20-1 combines with J gene TRBJ1-5; the D is unclear. The CDR3 extends over 12 amino acids. V lost 1 base, J lost 13 bases, and 14 bases lay in between. Germline V gene data show CDR1 as DFQATT and CDR2 as SNEGSKA (reference sequence). This chain's CDR3 is CSARGVDEEQHF. For the CDR3, the DNA is TGCAGTGCTAGAGGAGTCGACGAAGAACAGCATTTT.